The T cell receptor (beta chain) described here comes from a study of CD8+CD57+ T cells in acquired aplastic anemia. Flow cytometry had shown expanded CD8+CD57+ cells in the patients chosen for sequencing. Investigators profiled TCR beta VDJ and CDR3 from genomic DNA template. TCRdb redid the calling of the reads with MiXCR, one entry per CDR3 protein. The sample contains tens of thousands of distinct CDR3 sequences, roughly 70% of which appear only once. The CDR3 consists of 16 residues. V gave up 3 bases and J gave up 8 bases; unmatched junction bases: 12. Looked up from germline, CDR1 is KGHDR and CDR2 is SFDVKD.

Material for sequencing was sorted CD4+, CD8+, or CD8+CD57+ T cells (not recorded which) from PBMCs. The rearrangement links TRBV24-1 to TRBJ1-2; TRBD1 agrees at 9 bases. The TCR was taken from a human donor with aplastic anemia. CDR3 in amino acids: CATSDARTGVWGGYTF. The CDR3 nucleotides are TGTGCCACCAGTGATGCGCGGACAGGGGTCTGGGGCGGCTACACCTTC.